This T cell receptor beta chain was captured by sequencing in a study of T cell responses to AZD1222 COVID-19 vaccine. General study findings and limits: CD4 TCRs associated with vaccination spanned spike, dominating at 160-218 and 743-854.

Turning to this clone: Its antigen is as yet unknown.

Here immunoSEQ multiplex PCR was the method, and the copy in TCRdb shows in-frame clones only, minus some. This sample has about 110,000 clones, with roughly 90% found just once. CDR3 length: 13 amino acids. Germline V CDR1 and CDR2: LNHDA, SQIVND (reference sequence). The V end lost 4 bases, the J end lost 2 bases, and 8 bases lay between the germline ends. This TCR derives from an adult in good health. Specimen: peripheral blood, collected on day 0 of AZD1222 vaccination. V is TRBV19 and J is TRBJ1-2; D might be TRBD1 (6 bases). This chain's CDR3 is CASSRDKNYGYTF. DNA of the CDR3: TGTGCCAGTAGTAGGGACAAGAACTATGGCTACACCTTC.